These 12 T cell receptor beta chains originate from one sample sequenced in a study of OX40 agonist ivuxolimab in advanced cancers. Assay: immunoSEQ multiplex PCR; the TCRdb copy retains only in-frame clones and omits some. Altogether approximately 54,000 clones are present, 88% being singletons, with the ten largest covering 3.6%. The sequences come from CD4+ or CD8+ T cells sorted from blood, collected in a trial of the OX40 agonist ivuxolimab. All receptors come from an adult with an advanced solid tumor such as melanoma, head and neck, liver or kidney cancer.

The chain recombines TRBV5-8 with TRBJ1-1; the D gene is possibly TRBD1 (5 bases). Trimming removed 3 bases from V and 0 bases from J, with 9 bases in between. Germline loops: CDR1 SGHTS, CDR2 YDEGEE. The CDR3 runs 14 residues. The CDR3 DNA reads as TGTGCCAGCAGCTCGGGACCTTTGAACACTGAAGCTTTCTTT. It specifies CASSSGPLNTEAFF.

The chain uses TRBV2 and TRBJ2-1; D is ambiguous. There are 13 residues in the CDR3. Trimming cost V 2 bases and J 6 bases, with 8 bases left between them. CDR1 and CDR2 from the germline V gene are SNHLY and FYNNEI. CDR3 sequence: CASSEWQINEQFF. CDR3 DNA: TGTGCCAGCAGTGAATGGCAGATCAATGAGCAGTTCTTC.

The gene calls are TRBV6-1 and TRBJ2-4; perhaps TRBD2 as D (5 bases). Per germline, CDR1 MNHNS and CDR2 SASEGT. There are 14 residues in the CDR3. With 4 bases removed from V and 6 bases from J, the gap between germline ends came to 13 bases. As DNA, the CDR3 is TGTGCCAGCAGTGGTGAGGGCAGCCTAAACATTCAGTACTTC. Translating gives CASSGEGSLNIQYF.

The chain recombines TRBV5-4 with TRBJ1-1; unclear D gene. The CDR3 loop spans 14 amino acids. Per germline, CDR1 SGHNT and CDR2 YYREEE (reference sequence). V lost 0 bases and J 1 base, leaving 7 bases between the germline ends. In nucleotides, the CDR3 is TGTGCCAGCAGCTTGGGTGGCAGGAACACTGAAGCTTTCTTT. It is translated as CASSLGGRNTEAFF.

This clone has more than one count but fewer than ten. J is TRBJ1-1 and V is TRBV10-3; D not resolved. The CDR3 sequence is 11 residues long. Germline V gene sequence: CDR1 ENHRY, CDR2 SYGVKD. Trimming pared 10 bases from V and 10 bases from J, leaving 16 bases between. The CDR3 bases are TGTGCCACGGGCGACGGCACTAGAGCTTTCTTT. Its protein is CATGDGTRAFF.

In nucleotides, the CDR3 is TGTGCCAGCAGCTTACAGGGGGCAGGCTCTGGAAACACCATATATTTT. Protein: CASSLQGAGSGNTIYF. This rearrangement joins TRBV7-8 to TRBJ1-3; 8 bases fit TRBD1. The CDR3 sequence is 16 residues long. V trimming: 2 bases; J trimming: 0 bases; junction bases outside the gene matches: 3. Germline CDR1 SGHVS, CDR2 FQNEAQ.

V and J are TRBV5-4 and TRBJ2-1; D gene unclear. CDR1 and CDR2 (germline): SGHNT, YYREEE (reference sequence). This CDR3 contains 11 residues. Trimming took 4 bases from V and 5 from J, leaving 4 bases between them. The CDR3 nucleotides read TGTGCCAGCAGCCGGAACAATGAGCAGTTCTTC. Its translation is CASSRNNEQFF.

This clone is a singleton in its sample. The J gene is TRBJ1-4, the V gene TRBV28; 9 bases agree with TRBD1. The V segment lost 7 bases and the J segment 7 bases; nucleotides outside the gene matches: 10. Germline assignment: CDR1 MDHEN and CDR2 SYDVKM. This CDR3 has 15 amino acids. The CDR3 here is CASNPPTGGGEKLFF. CDR3 bases: TGTGCCAGCAACCCCCCGACAGGGGGAGGTGAAAAACTGTTTTTT.

J is TRBJ2-7 and V is TRBV6-5; D is perhaps TRBD2 (6 bases). The CDR3 is 15 residues long. The V gene's germline CDR1 is MNHEY and CDR2 SVGAGI. The V and J ends lost 6 bases and 0 bases respectively, with 15 bases between them. CDR3 in DNA: TGTGCCAGCAGCTCGGTCCACGGGGGCTCCTACGAGCAGTACTTC. This translates into CASSSVHGGSYEQYF.

This chain links TRBV7-8 with TRBJ1-5; D remains ambiguous. This CDR3 contains 13 residues. Germline V lookup: CDR1 SGHVS, CDR2 FQNEAQ. V lost 3 bases and J 1 base, leaving 4 bases between the germline ends. The CDR3 reads CASSFQSNQPQHF. The CDR3 DNA is TGTGCCAGCAGCTTCCAGAGCAATCAGCCCCAGCATTTT.

The chain links TRBV15 to TRBJ1-4; D call uncertain. Germline loops: CDR1 LNHNV, CDR2 YYDKDF (reference sequence). V dropped 0 bases and J dropped 7 bases, with 9 bases sitting between them. The CDR3 loop spans 14 amino acids. The CDR3 sequence is CATSRDVRSEKLFF. The CDR3 DNA follows: TGTGCCACCAGCAGAGACGTAAGGAGTGAAAAACTGTTTTTT.

The V and J genes are TRBV7-2 and TRBJ1-1; possibly TRBD1 for D (6 bases). V lost 5 bases, J lost 8 bases, and 12 bases lay in between. The germline V gene encodes CDR1 SGHTA and CDR2 FQGNSA. The CDR3 totals 12 residues. DNA of the CDR3: TGTGCCAGCAGCCGCACAGACAGGGAAGCTTTCTTT. This codes for CASSRTDREAFF.